This TCR beta chain was retrieved from a study of naive and memory T cell subsets. This clonotype was detected many times. Its matching antigen is unknown. Cells stained for CD3, CD4, CD8, CD45RA, CD27 and viability were sorted into four CD45RA/CD27 subsets. There are 15 residues in the CDR3. V dropped 5 bases and J dropped 7; count of bases not matched to a gene: 9. CDR1 and CDR2 (germline): MDHEN, SYDVKM. Both TRBC1 and TRBC2 were covered by a beta constant-region primer of two equimolar oligonucleotides. Ligated cDNA was amplified by four rounds of PCR with nested alpha and beta constant-region primers and SP2. A single record per CDR3 protein comes from TCRdb applying MiXCR to the UMI-ligation and nested PCR reads. This table holds tens of thousands of distinct CDR3 sequences, around 10% found once. Study-level results: Gini index rose across naive, CM, EM and EMRA in CD4 and CD8. Possibly reflecting memory cells re-expressing CD45RA, a few larger clonotypes occurred in naive repertoires, especially CD8. Over 90% of naive TCR sequences appeared only once after error correction, unlike memory subsets.

The TCR was taken from a human donor in good health. The sequencing sample was made of naive CD4+ T cells from blood. The genes are TRBV28 and TRBJ2-3, with TRBD2 matching 10 bases. CDR3 residues: CASSRRTSGKNTQYF. The CDR3 coding sequence is TGTGCCAGCAGTCGTAGGACTAGCGGAAAAAATACGCAGTATTTT.